The rows below give T cell receptor beta chains drawn from one sample of a study of T cell responses to AZD1222 COVID-19 vaccine. Data came from immunoSEQ multiplex PCR; TCRdb stores just in-frame clones and leaves some out. The sample has some 280,000 clones; approximately 94% are singletons. This specimen was peripheral blood, taken 28 days after the second AZD1222 dose. The receptors were sampled from an adult who received the AZD1222 COVID-19 vaccine. The CDR3 runs from the conserved cysteine through the conserved F or W. Each record gives: CDR3 protein, CDR3 DNA, clone size, V gene, J gene, D gene. D genes are given only for firm matches. A row's size may be missing; if present it is once, few, many or a size class.

CASGSTVYNEQFF	TGTGCCAGCGGGTCGACGGTTTACAATGAGCAGTTCTTC	NA	TRBV28	TRBJ2-1	NA
CASSLAGRGLEETQYF	TGTGCCAGCAGCTTAGCGGGCAGGGGGCTGGAGGAGACCCAGTACTTC	once	TRBV7-8	TRBJ2-5	TRBD1
CASSPTFPYEQYF	TGTGCCAGCAGCCCGACTTTTCCCTACGAGCAGTACTTC	NA	TRBV5-8	TRBJ2-7	NA
CASQLNTEAFF	TGTGCCAGTCAATTGAACACTGAAGCTTTCTTT	NA	TRBV5-8	TRBJ1-1	NA
CAISASTGSTNEKLFF	TGTGCCATCAGTGCCTCGACAGGTTCAACTAATGAAAAACTGTTTTTT	NA	TRBV10-3	TRBJ1-4	NA
CASSVGDSNQPQHF	TGTGCCAGCAGCGTAGGGGATAGCAATCAGCCCCAGCATTTT	NA	TRBV9	TRBJ1-5	NA
CASSAGTLGNEQFF	TGTGCCAGCAGCGCCGGGACCCTGGGGAATGAGCAGTTCTTC	NA	TRBV5-4	TRBJ2-1	NA
CASSETSPTSYNEQFF	TGTGCCAGCAGCGAGACTAGCCCGACCTCCTACAATGAGCAGTTCTTC	NA	TRBV9	TRBJ2-1	TRBD2
CASNRGNHGNTIYF	TGTGCCAGCAACAGGGGGAATCATGGAAACACCATATATTTT	NA	TRBV7-9	TRBJ1-3	TRBD1
CASSSGVGLDYGYTF	TGTGCCAGCAGCTCCGGAGTAGGGTTGGACTATGGCTACACCTTC	NA	TRBV5-4	TRBJ1-2	NA
CASSWAENSPLHF	TGTGCCAGCTCTTGGGCCGAAAATTCACCCCTCCACTTT	NA	TRBV2	TRBJ1-6	NA
CASTEDRGNQPQHF	TGTGCCAGCACTGAAGACAGGGGCAATCAGCCCCAGCATTTT	NA	TRBV6-1	TRBJ1-5	TRBD1
CASSQGGLAGGGADTQYF	TGTGCCAGCAGCCAAGGAGGACTAGCGGGAGGGGGTGCAGATACGCAGTATTTT	NA	TRBV3-1/TRBV3-2	TRBJ2-3	TRBD2
CASSQDSGRSPLHF	TGCGCCAGCAGCCAAGATTCAGGGCGCTCACCCCTCCACTTT	NA	TRBV4-1	TRBJ1-6	NA
CSVRNRGDASYEQYF	TGCAGCGTTCGCAACCGCGGGGACGCTTCCTACGAGCAGTACTTC	NA	TRBV29-1	TRBJ2-7	NA
CASSIISQETQYF	TGTGCCAGTAGTATCATCTCCCAAGAGACCCAGTACTTC	NA	TRBV19	TRBJ2-5	NA
CATTPGQGNQPQHF	TGTGCCACCACCCCCGGACAGGGCAATCAGCCCCAGCATTTT	NA	TRBV19	TRBJ1-5	TRBD1
CASSSRGLLRGYTF	TGTGCCAGCAGTTCCAGGGGCCTACTACGGGGCTACACCTTC	NA	TRBV28	TRBJ1-2	NA
CASSSRLAGGSGNTIYF	TGTGCCAGCAGTTCCCGATTGGCAGGGGGCTCTGGAAACACCATATATTTT	few	TRBV28	TRBJ1-3	TRBD1
CASSLTGLGRGYEQYF	TGTGCCAGCAGTTTAACAGGGTTAGGGAGGGGCTACGAGCAGTACTTC	NA	TRBV28	TRBJ2-7	NA
CAISAGTTYEQYF	TGTGCCATCAGTGCAGGCACCACCTACGAGCAGTACTTC	NA	TRBV10-3	TRBJ2-7	NA
CASSLSKTGGPEAFF	TGTGCCAGCAGTTTATCGAAAACAGGGGGTCCCGAAGCTTTCTTT	NA	TRBV27	TRBJ1-1	TRBD1
CASSSRLEWADSSNQPQHF	TGTGCCAGCAGTTCCCGCCTCGAGTGGGCAGACAGCTCGAATCAGCCCCAGCATTTT	once	TRBV27	TRBJ1-5	NA
CASSPRQGENYGNTIYF	TGTGCCAGCAGCCCTCGGCAGGGAGAAAATTATGGAAACACCATATATTTT	once	TRBV11-2	TRBJ1-3	NA
CASSQAPGRVDTEAFF	TGCGCCAGCAGCCAAGCTCCAGGACGGGTGGACACTGAAGCTTTCTTT	NA	TRBV4-1	TRBJ1-1	NA
CASSVAPSGEKLFF	TGTGCCAGCAGTGTGGCTCCTAGCGGCGAAAAACTGTTTTTT	NA	TRBV2	TRBJ1-4	NA
CASSQLGGSLPYEQYF	TGTGCCAGCAGCCAATTAGGTGGCTCCCTTCCCTACGAGCAGTACTTC	NA	TRBV9	TRBJ2-7	NA
CASSTRITDTQYF	TGTGCTAGCAGCACCAGGATCACAGATACGCAGTATTTT	NA	TRBV7-7	TRBJ2-3	NA
CASSPLPTTNEKLFF	TGTGCCAGCAGCCCCCTGCCCACAACTAATGAAAAACTGTTTTTT	NA	TRBV3-1/TRBV3-2	TRBJ1-4	NA
CASSLGRGGDTEAFF	TGTGCCAGCAGCTTGGGCAGGGGGGGAGACACTGAAGCTTTCTTT	NA	TRBV5-4	TRBJ1-1	TRBD1
CASSQDRRGPREQYF	TGTGCCAGCAGCCAAGATCGACGCGGTCCAAGAGAGCAGTACTTC	NA	TRBV14	TRBJ2-7	NA
CASSLQGQGYEQYF	TGCGCCAGCAGCTTGCAGGGACAGGGGTACGAGCAGTACTTC	once	TRBV5-1	TRBJ2-7	TRBD1
CASSAMPQGSGANVLTF	TGTGCCAGCAGCGCCATGCCCCAAGGCTCTGGGGCCAACGTCCTGACTTTC	NA	TRBV7-3	TRBJ2-6	NA
CASSEAGLAVPGELFF	TGTGCCAGCAGTGAAGCCGGGCTAGCGGTCCCCGGGGAGCTGTTTTTT	NA	TRBV2	TRBJ2-2	TRBD2
CASSLARYYRDGRYEQYF	TGTGCCAGCAGTTTGGCCCGTTATTACAGGGATGGGAGGTACGAGCAGTACTTC	NA	TRBV28	TRBJ2-7	NA
CASSPDRIQGYTF	TGTGCCAGCAGCCCGGACCGAATACAGGGCTACACCTTC	NA	TRBV3-1/TRBV3-2	TRBJ1-2	NA
CASSVAGTGNTIYF	TGTGCCAGCAGCGTAGCGGGGACTGGAAACACCATATATTTT	NA	TRBV9	TRBJ1-3	NA
CASSERRSSDTQYF	TGTGCCAGCAGTGAGCGGCGAAGTTCAGATACGCAGTATTTT	once	TRBV2	TRBJ2-3	NA
CASSPKQGMNTEAFF	TGTGCCAGCTCACCAAAGCAGGGCATGAACACTGAAGCTTTCTTT	NA	TRBV18	TRBJ1-1	NA
CATSRVKGTNEKLFF	TGTGCCACCAGCAGAGTTAAGGGAACTAATGAAAAACTGTTTTTT	NA	TRBV15	TRBJ1-4	NA
CASSQSLQGGTGELFF	TGCGCCAGCAGTCAATCGTTGCAGGGAGGGACCGGGGAGCTGTTTTTT	NA	TRBV23-1	TRBJ2-2	TRBD2
CASSLGQYNEQFF	TGCGCCAGCAGCTTGGGACAGTACAATGAGCAGTTCTTC	NA	TRBV5-1	TRBJ2-1	NA
CASSSYPLAAGAGELFF	TGTGCCAGCAGTTCTTACCCACTAGCGGCAGGAGCCGGGGAGCTGTTTTTT	NA	TRBV27	TRBJ2-2	TRBD2
CASSFGPPVNYGYTF	TGTGCCAGCAGCTTCGGGCCGCCGGTTAACTATGGCTACACCTTC	NA	TRBV3-1/TRBV3-2	TRBJ1-2	NA
CASNPLRGGAYEQYF	TGTGCCAGCAACCCCCTTCGGGGGGGGGCCTACGAGCAGTACTTC	NA	TRBV6-2/TRBV6-3	TRBJ2-7	TRBD2